This paragraph covers one T cell receptor beta chain sequence. One entry per CDR3 protein results from TCRdb running MiXCR on the RT-PCR reads. The repertoire holds 450,000 to 600,000 distinct CDR3 sequences, with more than 15% as singletons. This entry belongs to a study of response to subunit inactivated influenza vaccine. Sample: CD4+ T cells sorted from PBMCs, taken around 2 years after vaccination. This TCR derives from a man in his fifties or sixties who received an inactivated influenza vaccine.

The CDR3 is CASSLSTLYEQYF. Here the CDR3 DNA reads TGCGCCAGCAGCTTGAGCACGCTCTACGAGCAGTACTTC. The J gene is TRBJ2-7, the V gene TRBV5-1, with D uncertain. The germline V and J ends were trimmed by 1 base and 3 bases, with 8 bases remaining between them. This CDR3 comprises 13 residues. CDR1 is SGHRS and CDR2 is YFSETQ in the germline V gene.